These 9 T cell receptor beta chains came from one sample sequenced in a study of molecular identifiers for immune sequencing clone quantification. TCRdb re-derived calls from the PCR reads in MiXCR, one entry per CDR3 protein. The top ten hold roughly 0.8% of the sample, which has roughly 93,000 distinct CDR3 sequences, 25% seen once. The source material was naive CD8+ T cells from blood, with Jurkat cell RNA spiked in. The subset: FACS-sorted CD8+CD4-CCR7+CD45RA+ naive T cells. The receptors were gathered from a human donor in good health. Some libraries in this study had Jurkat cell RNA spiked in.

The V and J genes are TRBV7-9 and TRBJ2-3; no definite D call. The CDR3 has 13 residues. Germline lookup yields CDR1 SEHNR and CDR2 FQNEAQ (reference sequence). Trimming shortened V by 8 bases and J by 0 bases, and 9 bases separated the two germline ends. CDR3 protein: CASGRKSTDTQYF. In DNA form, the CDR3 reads TGTGCCAGCGGGCGGAAGAGCACAGATACGCAGTATTTT.

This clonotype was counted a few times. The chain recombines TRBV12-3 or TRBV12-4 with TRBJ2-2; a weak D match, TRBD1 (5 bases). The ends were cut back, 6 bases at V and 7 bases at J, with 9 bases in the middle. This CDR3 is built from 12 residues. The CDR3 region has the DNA TGTGCCAGCAGCTTCAGGGTCGGGGAGCTGTTTTTT. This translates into CASSFRVGELFF.

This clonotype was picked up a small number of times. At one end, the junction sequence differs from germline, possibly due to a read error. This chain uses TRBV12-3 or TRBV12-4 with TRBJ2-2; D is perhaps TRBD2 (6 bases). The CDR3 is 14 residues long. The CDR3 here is CASSVAERTGELFF. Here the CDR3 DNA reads TGTGCCAGCAGTGTAGCGGAGCGCACCGGGGAGCTGTTTTTT.

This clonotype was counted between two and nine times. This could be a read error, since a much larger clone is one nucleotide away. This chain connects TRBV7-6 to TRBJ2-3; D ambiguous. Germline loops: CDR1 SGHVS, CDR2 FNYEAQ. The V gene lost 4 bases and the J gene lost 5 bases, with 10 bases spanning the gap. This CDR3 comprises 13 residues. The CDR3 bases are TGTGCCAGCAGCTACGGACGGATAGATACGCAGTATTTT. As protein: CASSYGRIDTQYF. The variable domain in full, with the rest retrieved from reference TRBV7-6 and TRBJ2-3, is GAGVSQSPRYKVTKRGQDVALRCDPISGHVSLYWYRQALGQGPEFLTYFNYEAQQDKSGLPNDRFSAERPEGSISTLTIQRTEQRDSAMYRCASSYGRIDTQYFGPGTRLTVL.

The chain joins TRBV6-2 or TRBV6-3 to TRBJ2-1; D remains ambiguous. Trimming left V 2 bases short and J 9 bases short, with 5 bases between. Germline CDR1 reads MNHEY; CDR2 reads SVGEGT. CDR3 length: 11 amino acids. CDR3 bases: TGTGCCAGCAGTTACGGTCGTGAGCAGTTCTTC. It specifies CASSYGREQFF.

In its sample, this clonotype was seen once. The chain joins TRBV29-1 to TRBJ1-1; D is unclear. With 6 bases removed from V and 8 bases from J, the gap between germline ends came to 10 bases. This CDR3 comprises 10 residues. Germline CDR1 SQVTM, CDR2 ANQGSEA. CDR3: CSVEAEEAFF. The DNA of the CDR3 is TGCAGCGTGGAGGCAGAGGAAGCTTTCTTT.

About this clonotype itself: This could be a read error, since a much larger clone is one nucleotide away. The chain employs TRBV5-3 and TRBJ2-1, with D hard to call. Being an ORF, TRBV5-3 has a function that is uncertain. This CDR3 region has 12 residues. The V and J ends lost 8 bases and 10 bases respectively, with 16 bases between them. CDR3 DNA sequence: TGTGCCAGCAGCCCCCCGGACCCCGAGCAGTTCTTC. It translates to CASSPPDPEQFF.

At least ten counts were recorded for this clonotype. For the CDR3, the DNA is TGTGCCAGCAGCTACGTGCGAGGGAGGTACGAGCAGTACTTC. This translates into CASSYVRGRYEQYF. This chain links TRBV7-8 with TRBJ2-7; tentatively, D is TRBD2 (6 bases). CDR3 length equals 14 residues. The ends were cut back, 4 bases at V and 4 bases at J, with 14 bases in the middle. Per the germline V gene, CDR1 is SGHVS and CDR2 is FQNEAQ.

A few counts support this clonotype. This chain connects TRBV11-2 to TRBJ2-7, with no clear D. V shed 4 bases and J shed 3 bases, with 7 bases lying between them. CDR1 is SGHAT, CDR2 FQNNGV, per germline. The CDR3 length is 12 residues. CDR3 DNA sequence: TGTGCCAGCAGCTCGGATTTCTACGAGCAGTACTTC. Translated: CASSSDFYEQYF.